The 30 T cell receptor beta chains below were found in one sample sequenced in a study of metastatic and nonmetastatic thyroid tumors. TCRdb re-called clones via MiXCR from the PCR reads. The table includes approximately 70,000 clones, more than 15% detected once. Thyroid surgery was performed in patients who had received no treatment beforehand. Sequenced input: blood. The receptors here all came from a female donor with papillary thyroid cancer or a benign thyroid nodule (not recorded which). Some clones in this sample may be carry-over from other donors' samples.

This clone was found many times. The J gene is TRBJ2-7, the V gene TRBV29-1; D ambiguous. CDR1 and CDR2 (germline): SQVTM, ANQGSEA. This CDR3 has 11 amino acids. V gave up 7 bases and J gave up 1 base, with 8 bases separating them. This CDR3 reads CSAILSYEQYF. The CDR3 DNA follows: TGCAGCGCTATACTATCCTACGAGCAGTACTTC.

The rearrangement uses TRBV7-2 and TRBJ2-7; no firm D call. This CDR3 region has 13 residues. CDR1 is SGHTA and CDR2 is FQGNSA in the germline V gene. Trimming pared 7 bases from V and 0 bases from J, leaving 10 bases between. For the CDR3, the DNA is TGTGCCAGCACATCTCAGCTCTCCTACGAGCAGTACTTC. Its translation is CASTSQLSYEQYF.

In this sample, this clone turned up many times. The CDR3 DNA is TGTGCCAGCAGCAGCGCTTCGACCAATCAGCCCCAGCATTTT. Translated, it gives CASSSASTNQPQHF. This chain links TRBV2 with TRBJ1-5; D is unresolved. Trimming removed 6 bases at V and 3 bases at J, with 12 bases between. Per the germline V gene, CDR1 is SNHLY and CDR2 is FYNNEI. The CDR3 is 14 residues long.

This clone was counted many times. The V and J genes are TRBV19 and TRBJ1-1; D gene ambiguous. Trimming removed 5 bases from V and 2 bases from J, with 12 bases in between. The CDR3 has 14 amino acids. Germline-derived CDR1 and CDR2 are LNHDA and SQIVND (reference sequence). CDR3 nucleotides: TGTGCCAGTAGTCGCTCTTCATTAAACACTGAAGCTTTCTTT. Translated, it gives CASSRSSLNTEAFF.

Ten or more counts support this clone. The rearrangement joins TRBV24-1 to TRBJ1-1; the D is unclear. Trimming took off 1 base at V and 8 bases at J, with 7 bases between the two ends. The CDR3 totals 12 residues. Per germline, CDR1 KGHDR and CDR2 SFDVKD. Here the CDR3 reads CATSDLGQEAFF. CDR3 DNA: TGTGCCACCAGTGATTTAGGGCAGGAAGCTTTCTTT.

This clone was recorded a few times. The chain couples TRBV28 to TRBJ1-2; no definite D call. V lost 4 bases to trimming and J lost 0 bases, with 12 bases between them. The CDR3 spans 15 residues. CDR1 is MDHEN and CDR2 is SYDVKM in the germline V gene. The CDR3 DNA follows: TGTGCCAGCAGTTCGTCCGGGATATCTAACTATGGCTACACCTTC. Amino acid sequence: CASSSSGISNYGYTF.

The genes are TRBV6-1 and TRBJ1-5, with D perhaps TRBD1 (5 bases). Trimming removed 7 bases from V and 2 bases from J, with 12 bases in between. In germline, CDR1 is MNHNS, CDR2 SASEGT. This CDR3 spans 14 amino acids. The CDR3 loop reads CASKVQGGNQPQHF. The CDR3 DNA is TGTGCCAGCAAGGTCCAGGGCGGCAATCAGCCCCAGCATTTT.

The sample holds many counts of this clone. The V call is TRBV4-1, the J call TRBJ2-7; tentatively, D is TRBD1 or TRBD2 (5 bases each). Deletions cut 3 bases from V and 1 base from J, with 16 bases between. The length of the CDR3 is 16 residues. Germline V gene lookup returns CDR1 MGHRA and CDR2 YSYEKL. The CDR3 sequence is CASSQGPTTASYEQYF. The CDR3 DNA sequence: TGCGCCAGCAGCCAGGGACCTACCACCGCTTCCTACGAGCAGTACTTC.

This clone occurred many times. The chain recombines TRBV19 with TRBJ2-7; D may correspond to TRBD1 or TRBD2 (6 bases each). Trimming removed 10 bases at V and 5 bases at J, with 18 bases between. Looked up from germline, CDR1 is LNHDA and CDR2 is SQIVND (reference sequence). The CDR3 has 13 amino acids. The CDR3 sequence is CATQGGTWDEQYF. CDR3 DNA sequence: TGTGCCACCCAAGGGGGGACTTGGGACGAGCAGTACTTC.

This clone showed up just a few times. The V call is TRBV6-2 or TRBV6-3, the J call TRBJ2-7; TRBD1 agrees at 7 bases. The CDR3 extends over 18 amino acids. CDR1 is MNHEY and CDR2 is SVGEGT in the germline V gene. V shed 0 bases, J shed 5 bases, and the junction held 16 bases outside the gene matches. The CDR3 spells CASSYSGDSNFPEDEQYV. CDR3 nucleotide sequence: TGTGCCAGCAGTTACTCGGGGGACAGTAATTTCCCGGAGGACGAGCAGTACGTC.

The chain carries TRBV11-2 and TRBJ2-7; either TRBD1 or TRBD2 may fit D (5 bases each). The CDR3 length is 13 residues. Germline values: CDR1 SGHAT, CDR2 FQNNGV. With 4 bases removed from V and 7 bases from J, the gap between germline ends came to 14 bases. The CDR3 DNA follows: TGTGCCAGCAGCTCAGGGAGTGGGCTTGAGCAGTACTTC. This sequence encodes CASSSGSGLEQYF. Filled out from reference TRBV11-2 and TRBJ2-7, the complete variable domain reads EAGVAQSPRYKIIEKRQSVAFWCNPISGHATLYWYQQILGQGPKLLIQFQNNGVVDDSQLPKDRFSAERLKGVDSTLKIQPAKLEDSAVYLCASSSGSGLEQYFGPGTRLTVT.

The chain recombines TRBV7-9 with TRBJ2-7; TRBD2 aligns across 7 bases. Per the germline V gene, CDR1 is SEHNR and CDR2 is FQNEAQ (reference sequence). The CDR3 runs to 14 residues. Trimming cost V 5 bases and J 3 bases; bases outside gene matches: 7. As DNA, the CDR3 is TGTGCCAGCAGCCGGAGGGAGGGGCTCTACGAGCAGTACTTC. This sequence encodes CASSRREGLYEQYF.

In this sample, this clone turned up once. The chain carries TRBV20-1 and TRBJ2-3, with 11 positions matching TRBD2. The J segment lost 4 bases and the V segment lost 6 bases, leaving 9 bases of the junction unmatched. The CDR3 loop spans 15 amino acids. Germline CDR1 is DFQATT and CDR2 is SNEGSKA (reference sequence). CDR3 DNA: TGCAGTGCCAAATCTCCTAGCGGGAGGTCAGATACGCAGTATTTT. Translation gives CSAKSPSGRSDTQYF.

With respect to this clone: The junction differs from germline at one of its ends, possibly a read error. The chain links TRBV6-1 to TRBJ2-1; D unresolved. Germline-derived CDR1 and CDR2 are MNHNS and SASEGT. The CDR3 runs to 15 residues. The CDR3 DNA reads TGTGCCTGCAGTGAAATCGGCCAGATCTACAATGAGCAGTTCTTC. Its protein product is CACSEIGQIYNEQFF.

The sample holds many counts of this clone. The rearrangement joins TRBV30 to TRBJ2-1; 9 bases fit TRBD1. The CDR3 sequence is 12 residues long. CDR1 is GTSNPN, CDR2 SVGIG, per germline (reference sequence). Trimming took 5 bases from V and 9 from J; bases not matched to a gene: 5. As DNA, the CDR3 is TGTGCCTGGGAGGGACAGGGAGGTGAGCAGTTCTTC. It is translated as CAWEGQGGEQFF.

The V gene is TRBV14, the J gene TRBJ2-1; D remains unclear. CDR1 is SGHDN, CDR2 FVKESK, per germline. Trimming stripped 4 bases from V and 9 bases from J, with 13 bases between. This CDR3 comprises 13 residues. For the CDR3, the DNA is TGTGCCAGCAGCCCCAATCCGGTAGGTGAGCAGTTCTTC. Residues: CASSPNPVGEQFF.

This clone was picked up many times. V usage is TRBV27 and J usage is TRBJ2-7, with 9 bases matching TRBD1. Germline V lookup: CDR1 MNHEY, CDR2 SMNVEV (reference sequence). J was trimmed by 3 bases and V by 5 bases; bases with no gene match: 5. This CDR3 spans 14 amino acids. This CDR3 is CASSPGQGYYEQYF. The CDR3 bases are TGTGCCAGCAGTCCAGGACAGGGGTACTACGAGCAGTACTTC.

This clone was seen many times. This chain connects TRBV6-5 to TRBJ1-2; the D is unclear. V lost 2 bases and J lost 4, with 8 bases in between. Germline V gene lookup returns CDR1 MNHEY and CDR2 SVGAGI. This CDR3 has 13 residues. This chain's CDR3 is CASSYDGVYGYTF. The CDR3 DNA is TGTGCCAGCAGTTACGACGGGGTCTATGGCTACACCTTC.

This clone was detected many times. The chain uses TRBV2 and TRBJ1-1; D may be TRBD1 (6 bases). Germline CDR1 reads SNHLY; CDR2 reads FYNNEI. CDR3 length: 14 residues. V lost 3 bases and J 1 base, leaving 9 bases between the germline ends. The CDR3 DNA sequence: TGTGCCAGCAGTGACCGGGACACGAACACTGAAGCTTTCTTT. Amino acid sequence: CASSDRDTNTEAFF.

This clone has at least ten counts. CDR3 sequence reads: CASRGGQSFLLYEQYF. The DNA of the CDR3 is TGTGCCAGCAGAGGGGGACAGTCCTTTCTCCTCTACGAGCAGTACTTC. The chain links TRBV28 to TRBJ2-7; 7 bases match TRBD1. V trimming: 6 bases; J trimming: 3 bases; junction bases outside the gene matches: 14. Germline V gene lookup returns CDR1 MDHEN and CDR2 SYDVKM. This CDR3 has 16 amino acids. Full variable domain (missing parts from reference TRBV28 and TRBJ2-7): DVKVTQSSRYLVKRTGEKVFLECVQDMDHENMFWYRQDPGLGLRLIYFSYDVKMKEKGDIPEGYSVSREKKERFSLILESASTNQTSMYLCASRGGQSFLLYEQYFGPGTRLTVT.

The sample holds a few counts of this clone. V is TRBV12-3 or TRBV12-4 and J is TRBJ2-3; 8 bases fit TRBD1. This CDR3 has 15 amino acids. Trimming at V came to 5 bases and at J to 2 bases, leaving 6 bases not matched to a gene. The CDR3 nucleotides read TGTGCCAGCAGTGACGGACAGGGCCTCACAGATACGCAGTATTTT. Encoded protein: CASSDGQGLTDTQYF.

This clone occurred many times. The CDR3 reads CASSYTALYGYTF. For the CDR3, the DNA is TGTGCCAGCAGTTACACAGCCCTTTATGGCTACACCTTC. The chain carries TRBV6-5 and TRBJ1-2; no clear D gene. The CDR3 spans 13 residues. The germline CDR1 and CDR2 sequences are MNHEY and SVGAGI. Trimming removed 2 bases at V and 5 bases at J, with 9 bases between.

The chain joins TRBV20-1 to TRBJ2-1, with D uncertain. The CDR3 totals 16 residues. V was trimmed by 3 bases and J by 0 bases, leaving 15 bases between them. Per the germline V gene, CDR1 is DFQATT and CDR2 is SNEGSKA (reference sequence). CDR3 bases: TGCAGTGCTAGTCTCGTGTTACCGAGCTCCTACAATGAGCAGTTCTTC. Its translation: CSASLVLPSSYNEQFF.

Note on this clone: A read error may explain this, as a much larger clone is one base away. This specimen includes other DNA sequences encoding the same CDR3. The genes are TRBV7-7 and TRBJ2-5; D ambiguous. The CDR3 is 13 amino acids. Germline V gene lookup returns CDR1 SSHAT and CDR2 FNYEAQ (reference sequence). CDR3 sequence reads: CASSLRVQETQYF. DNA for the CDR3: TGTGCTAGCAGCTTAAGGGTCCAAGAGACGCAGTACTTC.

This clone was counted at least ten times. The rearrangement links TRBV30 to TRBJ2-3; weak D call: TRBD2 (7 bases). Germline CDR1 reads GTSNPN; CDR2 reads SVGIG (reference sequence). The CDR3 is 14 amino acids. The V gene lost 3 bases and the J gene lost 8 bases, with 18 bases spanning the gap. Here the CDR3 reads CAWRHQRDIATQYF. The CDR3 bases are TGTGCCTGGAGGCATCAGCGGGACATTGCTACGCAGTATTTT.

This chain links TRBV5-1 with TRBJ2-7; TRBD1 matches 7 bases. The CDR3 covers 13 residues. CDR1 is SGHRS, CDR2 YFSETQ, per germline. The V segment lost 2 bases and the J segment 4 bases; nucleotides outside the gene matches: 3. The CDR3 is CASSLGGRYEQYF. The CDR3, as DNA: TGCGCCAGCAGCTTAGGGGGCAGATACGAGCAGTACTTC.

This clone was found a few times. DNA for the CDR3: TGTGCCAGCAGTCCTCCGACATGGACTAACACTGAAGCTTTCTTT. Translation gives CASSPPTWTNTEAFF. The chain uses TRBV12-3 or TRBV12-4 and TRBJ1-1; D ambiguous. This CDR3 is 15 amino acids long. The V and J ends lost 5 bases and 2 bases respectively, with 15 bases between them.

This clone was recorded many times. The chain employs TRBV20-1 and TRBJ2-3; 8 nucleotides line up with TRBD2. Germline V CDR1 and CDR2: DFQATT, SNEGSKA (reference sequence). V was clipped by 5 bases and J by 6 bases; unmatched bases: 10. There are 14 residues in the CDR3. The CDR3 spells CSADPASGSDTQYF. In DNA, the CDR3 is TGCAGTGCTGATCCCGCGAGCGGGAGTGATACGCAGTATTTT.

This clone was recorded at least ten times. The chain employs TRBV7-9 and TRBJ1-2; 9 positions agree with TRBD1. Germline CDR1 is SEHNR and CDR2 is FQNEAQ (reference sequence). The CDR3 sequence is 13 residues long. V was clipped by 5 bases and J by 4 bases; unmatched bases: 2. The CDR3 spells CASSPGQGYGYTF. In DNA form, the CDR3 reads TGTGCCAGCAGCCCGGGACAGGGCTATGGCTACACCTTC.

This clone was seen a handful of times. Possible read error: a much larger clone is one base away. Other DNA sequences in the same sample also yield this CDR3. The rearrangement uses TRBV19 and TRBJ2-2; D is uncertain. Deletions cut 11 bases from V and 4 bases from J, with 14 bases between. This CDR3 spans 13 amino acids. Per the germline V gene, CDR1 is LNHDA and CDR2 is SQIVND (reference sequence). CDR3 coding DNA: TGTGCCCTCACGTCAGGTCGCACCGGGGAGCTGTTTTTT. Residues: CALTSGRTGELFF.